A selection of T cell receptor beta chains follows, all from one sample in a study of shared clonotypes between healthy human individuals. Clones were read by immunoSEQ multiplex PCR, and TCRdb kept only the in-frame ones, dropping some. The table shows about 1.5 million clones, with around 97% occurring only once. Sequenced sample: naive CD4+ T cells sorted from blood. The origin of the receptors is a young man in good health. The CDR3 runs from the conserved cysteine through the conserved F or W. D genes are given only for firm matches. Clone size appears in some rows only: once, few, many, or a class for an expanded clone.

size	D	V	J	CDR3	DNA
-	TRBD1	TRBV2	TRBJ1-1	CASNLQGARNTEAFF	TGTGCCAGCAATCTACAGGGGGCTAGGAACACTGAAGCTTTCTTT
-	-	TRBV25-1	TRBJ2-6	CASSELGDEAVLTF	TGTGCCAGCAGTGAACTCGGAGACGAGGCCGTCCTGACTTTC
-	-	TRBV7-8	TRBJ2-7	CASSLDGTVKPTF	TGTGCCAGCAGCTTAGACGGGACTGTTAAACCCACCTTC
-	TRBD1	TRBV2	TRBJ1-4	CASTWDRALVKLFF	TGTGCCAGCACTTGGGACAGGGCTCTTGTAAAACTGTTTTTT
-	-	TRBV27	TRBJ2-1	CASRPHPQGLQFF	TGTGCCAGCAGACCGCATCCCCAGGGTTTGCAGTTCTTC
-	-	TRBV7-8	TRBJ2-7	CASSPRADAYEQYF	TGTGCCAGCAGCCCTCGGGCGGACGCCTACGAGCAGTACTTC
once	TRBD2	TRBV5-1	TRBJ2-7	CASSDPSGNYEQYF	TGCGCCAGCAGCGACCCTAGCGGCAACTACGAGCAGTACTTC
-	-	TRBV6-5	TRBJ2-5	CASRKPGRGETQYF	TGTGCCAGCAGGAAACCGGGACGAGGAGAGACCCAGTACTTC
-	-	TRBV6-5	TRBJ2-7	CASRLRATTYEQYF	TGTGCCAGCAGATTAAGGGCTACCACCTACGAGCAGTACTTC
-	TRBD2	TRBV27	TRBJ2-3	CASSFLGLASTDTQYF	TGTGCCAGCAGTTTTTTGGGACTAGCCAGCACAGATACGCAGTATTTT
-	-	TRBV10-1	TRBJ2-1	CASSGNDYGSYNEQFF	TGCGCCAGCAGTGGTAATGACTACGGCTCCTACAATGAGCAGTTCTTC
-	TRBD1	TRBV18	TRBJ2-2	CASGPGQGNTGELFF	TGTGCCAGCGGACCGGGACAGGGGAACACCGGGGAGCTGTTTTTT
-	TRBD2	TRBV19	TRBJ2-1	CASRRAGAGYNEQFF	TGTGCCAGTCGGAGAGCGGGAGCCGGCTACAATGAGCAGTTCTTC
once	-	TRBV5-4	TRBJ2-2	CASSLEMSGELFF	TGTGCCAGCAGCCTAGAAATGTCAGGGGAGCTGTTTTTT
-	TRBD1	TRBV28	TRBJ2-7	CASSTTGGTYEQYF	TGTGCCAGCAGTACGACAGGGGGAACCTACGAGCAGTACTTC
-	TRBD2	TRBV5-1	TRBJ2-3	CASSLASRLAGGDTQYF	TGCGCCAGCAGCTTGGCGAGCCGTCTAGCGGGAGGAGATACGCAGTATTTT
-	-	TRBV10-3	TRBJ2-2	CAISESTPSAGELFF	TGTGCCATCAGTGAGTCGACCCCAAGTGCCGGGGAGCTGTTTTTT
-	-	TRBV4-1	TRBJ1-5	CASSHEARSSNQPQHF	TGCGCCAGCAGCCACGAGGCCAGGTCTAGCAATCAGCCCCAGCATTTT
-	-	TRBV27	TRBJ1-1	CASTYAGNTEAFF	TGTGCCAGCACCTATGCAGGGAACACTGAAGCTTTCTTT
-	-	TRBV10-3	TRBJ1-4	CAISEGGVGEKLFF	TGTGCCATCAGTGAAGGGGGGGTAGGGGAAAAACTGTTTTTT
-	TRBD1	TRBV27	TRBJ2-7	CASSLFSGQGSEQYF	TGTGCCAGCAGTTTATTCTCGGGACAGGGATCAGAGCAGTACTTC
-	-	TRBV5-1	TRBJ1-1	CASSRYSTTEAFF	TGCGCCAGTTCCCGCTACAGCACCACTGAAGCTTTCTTT
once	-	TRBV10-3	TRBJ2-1	CAISETIRRDYNEQFF	TGTGCCATCAGTGAGACCATACGGCGGGACTACAATGAGCAGTTCTTC
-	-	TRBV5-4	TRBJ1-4	CASSISNEKLFF	TGTGCCAGCAGCATCAGTAATGAAAAACTGTTTTTT
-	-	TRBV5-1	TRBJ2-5	CASSLGTTQETQYF	TGCGCCAGCAGCTTAGGCACAACCCAAGAGACCCAGTACTTC
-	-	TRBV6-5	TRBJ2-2	CASSYFGSPHTGELFF	TGTGCCAGCAGTTACTTCGGGAGCCCGCACACCGGGGAGCTGTTTTTT
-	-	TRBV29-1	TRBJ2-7	CSGGTQIGEQYF	TGCAGCGGGGGGACACAAATTGGCGAGCAGTACTTC
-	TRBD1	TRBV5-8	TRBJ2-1	CASSLDQGAGYNEQFF	TGTGCCAGCAGCTTGGATCAGGGGGCCGGCTACAATGAGCAGTTCTTC
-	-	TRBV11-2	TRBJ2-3	CASSLAATSTDTQYF	TGTGCCAGCAGCTTAGCGGCAACTAGCACAGATACGCAGTATTTT
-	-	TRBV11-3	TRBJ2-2	CASSLGRAGELFF	TGTGCCAGCAGCTTAGGGAGGGCCGGGGAGCTGTTTTTT
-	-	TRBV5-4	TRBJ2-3	CASSFGSSIPDTQYF	TGTGCCAGCAGCTTCGGGAGTAGTATCCCAGATACGCAGTATTTT
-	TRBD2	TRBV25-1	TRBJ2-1	CASSESPRLAGSYNEQFF	TGTGCCAGCAGTGAATCCCCCAGACTAGCGGGCTCCTACAATGAGCAGTTCTTC
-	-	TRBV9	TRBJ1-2	CASSSNRERNYGYTF	TGTGCCAGCAGCTCTAATAGAGAACGGAACTATGGCTACACCTTC
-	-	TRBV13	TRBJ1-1	CASSFSGFQDEAFF	TGTGCCAGCAGCTTTTCCGGATTCCAAGATGAAGCTTTCTTT